This note documents a single TCR beta chain sequence. Its specificity is unknown. The data were obtained in a study of T-cell memory formation after mild COVID-19. MiXCR, run by TCRdb on the 5' RACE reads, gives a single entry per CDR3 protein. The repertoire holds 450,000 or so distinct CDR3 sequences, more than 20% seen once, with under 15% in the top ten. This CDR3 is 15 amino acids long. Findings and caveats of the study: Those CD4+ clones that contracted were mainly in CM and EM (CD8+ ones in EMRA).

V usage is TRBV21-1 and J usage is TRBJ2-2; the D call TRBD1 from the table was never checked on the DNA. TRBV21-1 is deemed a pseudogene. The sequencing sample was made of PBMCs or a T cell subset sorted from them (not recorded which). The TCR originated in an adult woman who had mild COVID-19 (a few samples of this study predate the infection). Cell type and time point are not known. The CDR3 loop is CASSKDAGGDGELFF. CDR3 coding DNA: TGTGCCAGCAGCAAAGACGCGGGGGGCGACGGGGAGCTGTTTTTT.